The TCR beta chain under discussion was sequenced for a study of cytomegalovirus exposure and HLA in healthy donors. Study-level points and caveats: Reportedly, cytomegalovirus status was diagnosed with high sensitivity and specificity. Cytomegalovirus-associated TCR beta chains were listed, numbering roughly 150. In vitro, a few CMV-associated chains proved specific for CMV antigens.

About this clone: The target antigen is unknown.

Sequencing was performed with immunoSEQ multiplex PCR; in TCRdb, only in-frame clones are kept and a portion is missing. Of around 200,000 clones listed, around 88% are singletons. The CDR3 has 16 amino acids. The germline CDR1 and CDR2 sequences are SEHNR and FQNEAQ (reference sequence). V was clipped by 2 bases and J by 5 bases; unmatched bases: 7. This clonotype originated in a woman aged 18-29 years in good health and CMV-seronegative. The rearrangement joins TRBV7-9 to TRBJ2-1, with 9 bases identical to TRBD1. The sequencing sample was made of PBMCs. CDR3 residues: CASSLTRTGENNEQFF. DNA of the CDR3: TGTGCCAGCAGCTTAACCCGGACAGGGGAGAACAATGAGCAGTTCTTC.